A selection of T cell receptor beta chains follows, all from one sample in a study of shared clonotypes between healthy human individuals. Profiling relied on immunoSEQ multiplex PCR, and the TCRdb table lists in-frame clones only, not all of them. The sample shows roughly 1 million clones, about 70% of them seen only once. Sequenced input: memory CD4+ T cells sorted from blood. The receptor source for this set is a man aged 18 to 30 in good health. CDR3s include the opening cysteine and the closing phenylalanine or tryptophan. The D gene is left open where the match is weak. Size tells how often a clone was seen (once, few, many) or the class of an expanded clone, and some rows leave it out.

d_gene	j_gene	v_gene	abundance	CDR3nt	CDR3aa
TRBD1	TRBJ2-7	TRBV2	NA	TGTGCCAGCAGTGGACAGGGTTTCGGCGAGCAGTACTTC	CASSGQGFGEQYF
NA	TRBJ2-1	TRBV29-1	NA	TGCAGCGTTAGCAGCCACAATGAGCAGTTCTTC	CSVSSHNEQFF
NA	TRBJ1-1	TRBV6-5	NA	TGTGCCAGCGGCCGGGAGCGCACTGAAGCTTTCTTT	CASGRERTEAFF
NA	TRBJ2-1	TRBV7-9	once	TGTGCCGGTAAGGGCCAAGATGGGGAGTTCTTC	CAGKGQDGEFF
NA	TRBJ2-3	TRBV28	NA	TGTGCCAGCAGTCGACGTCAGGGAATCCTTAGCACAGATACGCAGTATTTT	CASSRRQGILSTDTQYF
TRBD1	TRBJ2-2	TRBV5-1	NA	TGCGCCAGCAGGGCCGGGACAGGGGACACCGGGGAGCTGTTTTTT	CASRAGTGDTGELFF
TRBD1	TRBJ1-1	TRBV5-1	few	TGCGCCACCCAGGGGGCTGATGGCACTGAAGCTTTCTTT	CATQGADGTEAFF
TRBD1	TRBJ1-1	TRBV29-1	once	TGCAGCGTTGAACTCCGGACAGGCGCCTCGAACACTGAAGCTTTCTTT	CSVELRTGASNTEAFF
NA	TRBJ2-1	TRBV7-9	NA	TGTGCCAGCAGCTTAGACCATAGAAGCGGCTACAATGAGCAGTTCTTC	CASSLDHRSGYNEQFF
NA	TRBJ2-1	TRBV7-3	NA	TGTGCCAGCAGCTTATTGCTCCGGGAGAACAATGAGCAGTTCTTC	CASSLLLRENNEQFF
NA	TRBJ2-1	TRBV18	NA	TGTGCCAGCTCACCGACGGGCTTCAATGACAATGAGCAGTTCTTC	CASSPTGFNDNEQFF
TRBD1	TRBJ1-3	TRBV10-3	NA	TGTGCCATCAGTGAGTACGGGACAGCTGGAAACACCATATATTTT	CAISEYGTAGNTIYF
NA	TRBJ2-2	TRBV7-9	NA	TGTGCCAGCAGCTTAATAGCGGCCAACACCGGGGAGCTGTTTTTT	CASSLIAANTGELFF
NA	TRBJ2-1	TRBV6-1	NA	TGTGCCAGCAGTAGTGGACTGGACTACAATGAGCAGTTCTTC	CASSSGLDYNEQFF
NA	TRBJ1-3	TRBV5-4	NA	TGTGCCAGCAGCGTAACGCTCTCTGGAAACACCATATATTTT	CASSVTLSGNTIYF
TRBD2	TRBJ2-5	TRBV7-3	once	TGTGCCAGCAGCTTAGATGAGCGGGGGCCGACCGGGACCCAGTACTTC	CASSLDERGPTGTQYF
NA	TRBJ2-3	TRBV18	NA	TGTGCCAGCTCCCCCGGTGGTGGTGCAGATACGCAGTATTTT	CASSPGGGADTQYF
TRBD1	TRBJ1-1	TRBV6-5	NA	TGTGCCAGCAGTTACAGTATCGGAACAGGGGCTGAAGCTTTCTTT	CASSYSIGTGAEAFF
NA	TRBJ1-2	TRBV10-3	once	TGTGCCAGCAGTTCCCAGGCGGATGGCTACACCTTC	CASSSQADGYTF
NA	TRBJ2-7	TRBV7-9	NA	TGTGCCAGCAGCTTAGCCGGAGCGGACTACGAGCAGTACTTC	CASSLAGADYEQYF
NA	TRBJ1-6	TRBV6-5	NA	TGTGCCAGCAGTTACAAGTGGCCTTTCAATTCACCCCTCCACTTT	CASSYKWPFNSPLHF
NA	TRBJ2-1	TRBV4-3	few	TGCGCCAGAAGGGGTGGGGGAAATTCCTACAATGAGCAGTTCTTC	CARRGGGNSYNEQFF
NA	TRBJ2-3	TRBV5-5	NA	TGTGCCAGCAGTACAAAGGGGGGCACAGATACGCAGTATTTT	CASSTKGGTDTQYF
NA	TRBJ2-3	TRBV25-1	NA	TGTGCCAGCAGTGGGACTACGCGTCTAGATACGCAGTATTTT	CASSGTTRLDTQYF
NA	TRBJ1-3	TRBV2	NA	TGTGCCAGCAGTGATTCCACGCCCGGGAGTTCATATTTT	CASSDSTPGSSYF
NA	TRBJ2-7	TRBV5-6	NA	TGTGCCAGCAGCTTGCGAAGTAGGGGGGCGAGGAACGAGCAGTACTTC	CASSLRSRGARNEQYF
TRBD2	TRBJ2-1	TRBV11-3	NA	TGTGCCAGCAGCCGGACGGGGGGGAATGAGCAGTTCTTC	CASSRTGGNEQFF
NA	TRBJ2-3	TRBV9	NA	TGTGCCAGCGAAGACGGGGTTGGAGATACGCAGTATTTT	CASEDGVGDTQYF
NA	TRBJ1-2	TRBV7-2	NA	TGTGCCAGCAGCTCGGGACTCTCTAACTATGGCTACACCTTC	CASSSGLSNYGYTF
TRBD1	TRBJ1-4	TRBV5-1	once	TGCGCCAGCAGTTCCAGACAGGGAGCAACTAATGAAAAACTGTTTTTT	CASSSRQGATNEKLFF
NA	TRBJ2-1	TRBV6-6	NA	TGTGCCAGCAGTCCGGGATCGGTAAAGAATGAGCAGTTCTTC	CASSPGSVKNEQFF
TRBD2	TRBJ2-1	TRBV10-3	NA	TGTGCCATCAGTGAGTCGGCGGGAGGATTCTACAATGAGCAGTTCTTC	CAISESAGGFYNEQFF
NA	TRBJ1-2	TRBV4-1	NA	TGCGCCAGCAGCCAAGGTAAAAGTCCGTCGTGGGGCTACACCTTC	CASSQGKSPSWGYTF
NA	TRBJ1-3	TRBV30	NA	TGTGCCGGGCTAGCAAGCGGAAACACCATATATTTT	CAGLASGNTIYF
NA	TRBJ1-1	TRBV6-5	NA	TGTGCCAGCAGTTACGCTGGGACTGAAGCTTTCTTT	CASSYAGTEAFF
TRBD2	TRBJ2-7	TRBV27	NA	TGTGCCAGCAGGCGGGAGGGCGCCTACGAGCAGTACTTC	CASRREGAYEQYF
NA	TRBJ1-1	TRBV9	few	TGTGCCAGCAGCGTATCCGGTAACACTGAAGCTTTCTTT	CASSVSGNTEAFF
NA	TRBJ2-7	TRBV7-9	NA	TGTGCCAGCAGCTTAGAATTTAATGGTTGGGGAAGCGAGCAGTACTTC	CASSLEFNGWGSEQYF
NA	TRBJ2-6	TRBV30	once	TGTGCCTGGAGACAACCTGGGGCCAACGTCCTGACTTTC	CAWRQPGANVLTF
TRBD1	TRBJ1-5	TRBV7-9	NA	TGTGCCAGCAGCGCGACAGGGAATCAGCCCCAGCATTTT	CASSATGNQPQHF
NA	TRBJ2-7	TRBV11-1	NA	TGTGCCAGCAGCTTAGGCCCCAACAGGGTCTTAGCGGGTGAGCAGTACTTC	CASSLGPNRVLAGEQYF
NA	TRBJ2-7	TRBV5-4	NA	TGTGCCAGCAGCTTTAGCTCCTACGAGCAGTACTTC	CASSFSSYEQYF